Listed below are T cell receptor beta chains from one sample, sequenced in a study of T cell responses to AZD1222 COVID-19 vaccine. Libraries were prepared by immunoSEQ multiplex PCR; TCRdb keeps only in-frame clonotypes and omits some of them. The sample carries approximately 180,000 clones, about 90% recorded once. Sample: peripheral blood, taken on day 0 of AZD1222 vaccination. The receptors were sampled from an adult in good health. Both conserved end residues are part of each CDR3. The D gene is left open where the match is weak. The listing skips clone size in some rows; elsewhere it reads once, few, many or a size class.

D	size	V	J	DNA	CDR3
NA	NA	TRBV2	TRBJ1-4	TGTGCCAGCAGCGCTTTATGGGAACTGTTTTTT	CASSALWELFF
TRBD1	NA	TRBV28	TRBJ1-4	TGTGCCAGCAGTTCCCGGGGCAGGGGGTTGGCTAATGAAAAACTGTTTTTT	CASSSRGRGLANEKLFF
TRBD1	NA	TRBV27	TRBJ2-7	TGTGCCAGCACCCCGGTTGGGACAGGGGGCTTTCAGTACTTC	CASTPVGTGGFQYF
NA	NA	TRBV3-1/TRBV3-2	TRBJ1-4	TGTGCCAGCAGCCAAACGGGGGGTTGGGAAAAACTGTTTTTT	CASSQTGGWEKLFF
NA	NA	TRBV18	TRBJ2-2	TGTGCCAGCTCACCACGGATCCCGGACACCGGGGAGCTGTTTTTT	CASSPRIPDTGELFF
TRBD1	NA	TRBV6-5	TRBJ1-1	TGTGCCAGCAACACAGGGGGCACTGAAGCTTTCTTT	CASNTGGTEAFF
NA	once	TRBV30	TRBJ1-1	TGTGCCTGGACCCGGGAAACCGAAGCTTTCTTT	CAWTRETEAFF
TRBD2	once	TRBV29-1	TRBJ2-7	TGCAGCGTTGCCGGGACTAGCTCATCATACGAGCAGTACTTC	CSVAGTSSSYEQYF
TRBD1	NA	TRBV12-3/TRBV12-4	TRBJ1-2	TGTGCCAGCAGCTTACAGGGGTTGGGCGGCTACACCTTC	CASSLQGLGGYTF
NA	few	TRBV4-2	TRBJ1-1	TGTGCCAGCAGCCAAGGGGGGGGTAGGGGCCAAGCTTTCTTT	CASSQGGGRGQAFF
NA	NA	TRBV6-2/TRBV6-3	TRBJ1-5	TGTGCCAGCAGTTACTCGACCGGCAATCAGCCCCAGCATTTT	CASSYSTGNQPQHF
NA	NA	TRBV15	TRBJ2-1	TGTGCCACCAGCAGAGCTAGGGAACCCTACAATGAGCAGTTCTTC	CATSRAREPYNEQFF
NA	NA	TRBV11-2	TRBJ1-3	TGTGCCAGCAGCTTATCTCGTCTCTCTGGAAACACCATATATTTT	CASSLSRLSGNTIYF
NA	NA	TRBV7-2	TRBJ2-5	TGTGCCAGCAGCTTTGGTCGCGATCGGGAGACCCAGTACTTC	CASSFGRDRETQYF
NA	NA	TRBV2	TRBJ2-1	TGTGCCAGCAGTGTTGGTGGGAGAGGCAATGAGCAGTTCTTC	CASSVGGRGNEQFF
NA	NA	TRBV5-1	TRBJ1-1	TGCGCCAGCAGCCGAGCAAGCAGCACTGAAGCTTTCTTT	CASSRASSTEAFF
TRBD1	NA	TRBV29-1	TRBJ1-2	TGCAGCGTTCAAGCCCTGGGACAGGGGGCTGATGGCTACACCTTC	CSVQALGQGADGYTF
TRBD1	NA	TRBV5-1	TRBJ1-1	TGCGCCAGCCGCATCGGACAGGAGAACACTGAAGCTTTCTTT	CASRIGQENTEAFF
TRBD1	few	TRBV28	TRBJ2-7	TGTGCCAGCAGTTCCCAGGGGGCTGGCCCCCCCTACGAGCAGTACTTC	CASSSQGAGPPYEQYF
NA	few	TRBV6-5	TRBJ2-7	TGTGCCAGCAGGAACCAGGGGCAGGGCTCCTACGAGCAGTACTTC	CASRNQGQGSYEQYF
TRBD2	few	TRBV5-5	TRBJ2-3	TGTGCCAGCAGCCGCGGGACTAGCGGGAGTATTAGCACAGATACGCAGTATTTT	CASSRGTSGSISTDTQYF
NA	NA	TRBV20-1	TRBJ1-5	TGCAGTGCTAGTAACTGGCAGGGCAATCAGCCCCAGCATTTT	CSASNWQGNQPQHF
NA	once	TRBV2	TRBJ1-5	TGTGCCAGCAGTGTGGAGGGCAGTCAGCCCCAGCATTTT	CASSVEGSQPQHF
NA	NA	TRBV7-9	TRBJ2-7	TGTGCCACCCTAGGACGGGGGCTCGTCGAGCAGTACTTC	CATLGRGLVEQYF
NA	few	TRBV24-1	TRBJ2-2	TGTGCCACCAGCGCCGCGGGTGAGGGAACCGGGGAGCTGTTTTTT	CATSAAGEGTGELFF
TRBD2	NA	TRBV4-1	TRBJ2-1	TGCGCCAGCAGCCCGGGACTAGCGGAGCCTAACAATGAGCAGTTCTTC	CASSPGLAEPNNEQFF
NA	once	TRBV30	TRBJ1-6	TGTGCCTGCCTCGGTCAGGGTAGGGCCCTCCACTTT	CACLGQGRALHF